This T cell receptor beta chain was recovered during a study of chemoradiotherapy in HPV16-positive cancers. The wider study: Candidate HPV-specific T-cell clones and common TCR motifs came from functional assays in two HPV16-positive patients.

The CDR3 loop spans 18 amino acids. With V trimmed by 4 bases and J by 3 bases, 16 bases remained unmatched. From germline, CDR1 is SGDLS and CDR2 YYNGEE. Remarks on this clone: Its specificity is unknown.

Study-wide results and caveats: Better recurrence-free survival went with HPV-responsive T-cell expansion in HPV16-positive patients.

Only in-frame clones appear in the TCRdb table, and some are missing; sequencing was by immunoSEQ multiplex PCR. The sample lists roughly 15,000 clones, approximately 80% occurring once. This specimen was collected from a patient who underwent chemoradiotherapy. The chain carries TRBV9 and TRBJ2-5, with TRBD2 matching 9 bases. The origin of this receptor is a human donor with HPV-associated anogenital cancer. CDR3 residues: CASSPHVGISGGEETQYF. The CDR3 DNA reads TGTGCCAGCAGCCCACACGTTGGGATTAGCGGGGGAGAAGAGACCCAGTACTTC. The full variable domain, rest sourced from reference TRBV9 and TRBJ2-5, is DSGVTQTPKHLITATGQRVTLRCSPRSGDLSVYWYQQSLDQGLQFLIQYYNGEERAKGNILERFSAQQFPDLHSELNLSSLELGDSALYFCASSPHVGISGGEETQYFGPGTRLLVL.